Sequencing of this TCR beta chain was carried out in a study of shared clonotypes between healthy human individuals. By share of the sample, this clone is medium-sized. The method was immunoSEQ multiplex PCR; TCRdb's version includes in-frame clones alone and lacks a portion of them. This table holds about 100,000 clones, 68% found once. This CDR3 has 15 residues. The V gene's germline CDR1 is MNHNS and CDR2 SASEGT. V was clipped by 6 bases and J by 1 base; unmatched bases: 4. The clonotype originates from a woman in her twenties or thirties in good health. The chain carries TRBV6-1 and TRBJ2-7; TRBD2 aligns across 12 bases. The sample was memory CD8+ T cells sorted from blood. Subset in this sample: CD45RO+ cells pooled with CCR7-negative TemRA cells. CDR3 in DNA: TGTGCCAGCAGCGGACTAGCGGGAACTTCCTACGAGCAGTACTTC. Protein sequence: CASSGLAGTSYEQYF.